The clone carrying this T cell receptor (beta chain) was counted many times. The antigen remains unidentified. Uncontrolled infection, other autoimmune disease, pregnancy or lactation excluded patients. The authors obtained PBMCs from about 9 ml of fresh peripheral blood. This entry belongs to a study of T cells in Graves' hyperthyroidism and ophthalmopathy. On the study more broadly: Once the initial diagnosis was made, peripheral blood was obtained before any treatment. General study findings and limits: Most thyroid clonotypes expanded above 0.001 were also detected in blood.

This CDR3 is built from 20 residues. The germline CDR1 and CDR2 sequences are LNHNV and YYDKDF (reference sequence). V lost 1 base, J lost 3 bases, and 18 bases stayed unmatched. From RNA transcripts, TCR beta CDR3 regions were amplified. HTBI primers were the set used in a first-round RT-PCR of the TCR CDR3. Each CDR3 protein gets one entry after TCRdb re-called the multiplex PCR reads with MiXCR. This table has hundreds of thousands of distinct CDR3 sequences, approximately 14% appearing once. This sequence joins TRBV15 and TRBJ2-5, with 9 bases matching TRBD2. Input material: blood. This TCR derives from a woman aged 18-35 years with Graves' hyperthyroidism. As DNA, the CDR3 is TGTGCCACCAGCAGAGCCCAAGGATCGCTAAAGACTAGCGGCAAAGAGACCCAGTACTTC. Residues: CATSRAQGSLKTSGKETQYF.